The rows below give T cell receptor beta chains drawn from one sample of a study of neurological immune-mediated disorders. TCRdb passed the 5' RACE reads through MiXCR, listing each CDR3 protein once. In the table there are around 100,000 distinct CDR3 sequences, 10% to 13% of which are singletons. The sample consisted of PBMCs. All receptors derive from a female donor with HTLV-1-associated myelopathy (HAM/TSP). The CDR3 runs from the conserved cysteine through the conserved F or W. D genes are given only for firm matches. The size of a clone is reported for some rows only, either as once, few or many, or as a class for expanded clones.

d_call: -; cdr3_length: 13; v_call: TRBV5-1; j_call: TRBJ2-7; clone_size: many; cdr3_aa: CASSLDNYNEQYF; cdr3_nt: TGCGCCAGCAGCTTGGATAATTACAACGAGCAGTACTTC
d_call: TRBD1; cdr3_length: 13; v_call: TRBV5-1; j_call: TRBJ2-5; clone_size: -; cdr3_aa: CANSLQGEETQYF; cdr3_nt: TGCGCCAACAGCTTGCAGGGGGAAGAGACCCAGTACTTC
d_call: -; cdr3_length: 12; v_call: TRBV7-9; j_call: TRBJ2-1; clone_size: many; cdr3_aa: CASSLFADEQFF; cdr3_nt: TGTGCCAGCAGCTTGTTCGCCGATGAGCAGTTCTTC
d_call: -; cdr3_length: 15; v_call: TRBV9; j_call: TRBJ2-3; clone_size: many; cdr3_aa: CASSVTGANTDTQYF; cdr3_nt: TGTGCCAGCAGCGTGACGGGGGCTAACACAGATACGCAGTATTTT
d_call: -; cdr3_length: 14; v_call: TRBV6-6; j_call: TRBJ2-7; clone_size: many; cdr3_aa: CASSYGIGGYEQYF; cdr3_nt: TGTGCCAGCAGTTACGGGATAGGGGGCTACGAGCAGTACTTC
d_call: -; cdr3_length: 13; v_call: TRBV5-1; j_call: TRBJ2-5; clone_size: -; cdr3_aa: CASSLTQGETQYF; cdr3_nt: TGCGCCAGCAGCTTGACCCAGGGGGAGACCCAGTACTTC
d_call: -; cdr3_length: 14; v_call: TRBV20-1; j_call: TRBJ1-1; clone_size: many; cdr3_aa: CSARDSRGATEAFF; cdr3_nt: TGCAGTGCTAGAGATTCTCGCGGGGCTACTGAAGCTTTCTTT
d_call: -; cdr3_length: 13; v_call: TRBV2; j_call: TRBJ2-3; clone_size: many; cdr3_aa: CATTTSSTDTQYF; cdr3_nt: TGTGCCACCACTACCTCTAGCACAGATACGCAGTATTTT
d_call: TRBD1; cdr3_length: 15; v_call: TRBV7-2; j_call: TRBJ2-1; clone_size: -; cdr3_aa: CASSRARDRVGEQFF; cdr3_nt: TGTGCCAGCAGCAGAGCCCGGGACAGGGTAGGTGAGCAGTTCTTC
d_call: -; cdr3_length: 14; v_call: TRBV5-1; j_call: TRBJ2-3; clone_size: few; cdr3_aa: CASSSDTLGGTQYF; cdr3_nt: TGCGCCAGCAGCTCGGACACCCTTGGGGGTACGCAGTATTTT
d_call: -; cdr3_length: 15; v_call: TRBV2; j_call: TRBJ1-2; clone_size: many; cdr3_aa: CASSAVVLGGYGYTF; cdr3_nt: TGTGCCAGCTCAGCAGTCGTCCTAGGGGGCTATGGCTACACCTTC
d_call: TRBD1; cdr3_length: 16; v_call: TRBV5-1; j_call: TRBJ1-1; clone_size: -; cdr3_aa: CASSPPGTGMNTEAFF; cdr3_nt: TGCGCCAGCAGCCCGCCCGGGACAGGGATGAACACTGAAGCTTTCTTT
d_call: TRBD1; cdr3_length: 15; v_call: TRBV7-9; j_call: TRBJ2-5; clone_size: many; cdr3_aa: CASSTGQGDQETQYF; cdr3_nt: TGTGCCAGCAGCACGGGACAGGGAGACCAAGAGACCCAGTACTTC
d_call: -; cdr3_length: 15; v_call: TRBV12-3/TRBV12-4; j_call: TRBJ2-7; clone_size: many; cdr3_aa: CASSLPQAGSYEQYF; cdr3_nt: TGTGCCAGCAGTTTACCCCAGGCTGGCTCCTACGAGCAGTACTTC
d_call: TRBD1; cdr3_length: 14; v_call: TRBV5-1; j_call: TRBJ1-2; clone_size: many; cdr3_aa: CASSLGDSFYGYTF; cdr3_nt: TGCGCCAGCAGCTTGGGGGACAGTTTCTATGGCTACACCTTC
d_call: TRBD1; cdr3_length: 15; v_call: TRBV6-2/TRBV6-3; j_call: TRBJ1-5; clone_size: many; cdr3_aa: CASSYGDRNNQPQHF; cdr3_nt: TGTGCCAGCAGTTATGGGGACAGAAACAATCAGCCCCAGCATTTT
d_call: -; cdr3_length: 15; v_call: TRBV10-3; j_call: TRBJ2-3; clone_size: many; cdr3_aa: CAISESWESTDTQYF; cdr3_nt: TGTGCCATCAGTGAGTCGTGGGAGTCCACAGATACGCAGTATTTT
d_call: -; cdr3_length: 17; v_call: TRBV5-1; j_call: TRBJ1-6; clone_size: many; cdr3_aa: CASSLEVRSSYNSPLHF; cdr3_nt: TGCGCCAGCAGCTTGGAAGTCCGAAGCTCCTATAATTCACCCCTCCACTTT
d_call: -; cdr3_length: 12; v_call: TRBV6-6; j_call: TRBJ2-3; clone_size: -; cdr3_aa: CASRGPTDTQYF; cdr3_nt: TGTGCCAGCAGAGGCCCTACCGATACGCAGTATTTT
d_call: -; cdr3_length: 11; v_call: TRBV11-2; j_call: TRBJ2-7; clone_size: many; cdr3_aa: CASEITYEQYF; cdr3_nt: TGTGCCAGCGAGATTACCTACGAGCAGTACTTC
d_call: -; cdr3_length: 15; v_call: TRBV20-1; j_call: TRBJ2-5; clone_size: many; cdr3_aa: CSARFLAQGGETQYF; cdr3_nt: TGCAGTGCTAGATTTCTGGCCCAGGGTGGAGAGACCCAGTACTTC
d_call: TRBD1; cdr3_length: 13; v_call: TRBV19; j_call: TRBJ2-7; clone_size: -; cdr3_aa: CASSWDRGREQYF; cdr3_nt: TGTGCCAGTAGTTGGGACAGGGGGCGCGAGCAGTACTTC
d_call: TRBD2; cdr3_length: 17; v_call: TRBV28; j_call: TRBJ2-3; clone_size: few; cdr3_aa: CASTRPYRGGGTDTQYF; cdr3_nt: TGTGCCAGCACCCGACCCTACCGGGGGGGCGGAACAGATACGCAGTATTTT
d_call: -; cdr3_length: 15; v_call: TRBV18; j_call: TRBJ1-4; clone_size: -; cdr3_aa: CASSPARVANEKLFF; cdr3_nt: TGTGCCAGCTCACCCGCCCGGGTGGCTAATGAAAAACTGTTTTTT
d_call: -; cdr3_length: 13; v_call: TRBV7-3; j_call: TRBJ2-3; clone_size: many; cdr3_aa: CASGPIGSDTQYF; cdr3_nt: TGTGCCAGCGGCCCCATAGGGTCAGATACGCAGTATTTT
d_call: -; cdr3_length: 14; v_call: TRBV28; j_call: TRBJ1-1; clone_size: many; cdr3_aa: CASSGQSPNTEAFF; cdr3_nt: TGTGCCAGCAGTGGACAGAGTCCGAACACTGAAGCTTTCTTT
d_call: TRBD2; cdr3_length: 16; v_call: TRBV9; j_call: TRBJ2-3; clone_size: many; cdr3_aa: CASSGLAGGGKDTQYF; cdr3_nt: TGTGCCAGCAGCGGACTAGCGGGGGGTGGTAAAGATACGCAGTATTTT
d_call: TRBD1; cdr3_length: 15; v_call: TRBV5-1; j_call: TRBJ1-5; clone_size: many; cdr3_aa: CASSLSDREHQPQHF; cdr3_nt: TGCGCCAGCAGCCTATCGGACAGGGAGCATCAGCCCCAGCATTTT